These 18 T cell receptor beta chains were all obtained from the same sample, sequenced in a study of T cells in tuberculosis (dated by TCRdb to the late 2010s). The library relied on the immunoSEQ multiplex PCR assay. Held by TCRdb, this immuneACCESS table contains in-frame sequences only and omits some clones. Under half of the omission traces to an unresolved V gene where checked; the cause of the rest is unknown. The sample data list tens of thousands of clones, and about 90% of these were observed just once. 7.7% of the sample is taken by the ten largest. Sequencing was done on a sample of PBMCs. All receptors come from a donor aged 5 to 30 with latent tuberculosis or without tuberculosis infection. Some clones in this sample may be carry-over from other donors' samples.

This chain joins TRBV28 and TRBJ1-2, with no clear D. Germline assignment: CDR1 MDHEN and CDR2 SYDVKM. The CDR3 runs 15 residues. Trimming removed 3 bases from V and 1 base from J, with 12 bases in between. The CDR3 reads CASSFSFGGNYGYTF. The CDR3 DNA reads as TGTGCCAGCAGTTTTTCTTTCGGAGGTAACTATGGCTACACCTTC.

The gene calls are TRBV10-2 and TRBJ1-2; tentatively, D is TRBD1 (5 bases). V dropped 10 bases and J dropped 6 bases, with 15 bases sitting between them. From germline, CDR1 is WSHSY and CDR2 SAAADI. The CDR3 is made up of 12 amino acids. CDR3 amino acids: CATFRGEDGYTF. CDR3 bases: TGCGCCACTTTTCGGGGGGAGGATGGCTACACCTTC.

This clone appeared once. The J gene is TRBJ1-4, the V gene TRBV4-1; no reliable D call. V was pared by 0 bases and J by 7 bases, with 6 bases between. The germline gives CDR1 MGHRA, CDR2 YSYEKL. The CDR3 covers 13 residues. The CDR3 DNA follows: TGCGCCAGCAGCCAAGATGAGGGTGAAAAACTGTTTTTT. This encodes CASSQDEGEKLFF.

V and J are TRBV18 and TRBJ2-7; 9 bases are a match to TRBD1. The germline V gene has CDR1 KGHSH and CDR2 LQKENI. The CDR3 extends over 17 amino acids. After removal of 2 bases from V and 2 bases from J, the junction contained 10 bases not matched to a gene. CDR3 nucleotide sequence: TGTGCCAGCTCACCAGTAGTCATCCGGACAGGGGCCTACGAGCAGTACTTC. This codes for CASSPVVIRTGAYEQYF.

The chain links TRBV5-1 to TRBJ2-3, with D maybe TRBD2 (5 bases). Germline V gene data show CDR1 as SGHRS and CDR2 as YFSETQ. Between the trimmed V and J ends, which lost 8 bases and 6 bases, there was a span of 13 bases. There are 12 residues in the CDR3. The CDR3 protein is CASQRTGDTQYF. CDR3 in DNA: TGCGCCAGTCAACGGACTGGGGATACGCAGTATTTT.

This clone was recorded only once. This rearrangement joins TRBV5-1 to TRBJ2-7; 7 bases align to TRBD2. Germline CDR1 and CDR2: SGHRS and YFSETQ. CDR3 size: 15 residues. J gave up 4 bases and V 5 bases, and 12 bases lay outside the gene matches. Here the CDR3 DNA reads TGCGCCAGCAGTCCCGGGGGGAGCGGGGCGTACGAGCAGTACTTC. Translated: CASSPGGSGAYEQYF.

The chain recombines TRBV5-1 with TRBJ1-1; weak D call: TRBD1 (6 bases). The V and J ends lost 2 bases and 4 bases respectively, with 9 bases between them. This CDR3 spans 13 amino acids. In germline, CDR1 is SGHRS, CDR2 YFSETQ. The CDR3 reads CASSFTGRTEAFF. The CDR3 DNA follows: TGCGCCAGCAGCTTTACAGGGCGCACTGAAGCTTTCTTT.

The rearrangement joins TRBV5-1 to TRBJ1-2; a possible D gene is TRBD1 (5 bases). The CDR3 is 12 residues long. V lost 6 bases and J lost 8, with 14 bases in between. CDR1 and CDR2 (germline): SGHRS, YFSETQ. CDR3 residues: CASKQGLGGYTF. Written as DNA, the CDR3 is TGCGCCAGCAAGCAGGGTTTAGGCGGCTACACCTTC.

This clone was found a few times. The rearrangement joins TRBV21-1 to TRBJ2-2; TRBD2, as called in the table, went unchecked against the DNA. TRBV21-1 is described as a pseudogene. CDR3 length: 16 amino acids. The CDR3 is CAIFSEGQPNTGELFF. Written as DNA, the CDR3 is TGTGCCATCTTTTCGGAGGGCCAACCGAACACCGGGGAGCTGTTTTTT.

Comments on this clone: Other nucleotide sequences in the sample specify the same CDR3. The CDR3 bases are TGTGCCAGTAGTCCCAATCCGGGGGAGCAGTACTTC. Translating gives CASSPNPGEQYF. V usage is TRBV6-5 and J usage is TRBJ2-7; TRBD2 might be the D (5 bases). Germline V lookup: CDR1 MNHEY, CDR2 SVGAGI. The CDR3 loop spans 12 amino acids. Trimming removed 9 bases from V and 7 bases from J, with 16 bases in between.

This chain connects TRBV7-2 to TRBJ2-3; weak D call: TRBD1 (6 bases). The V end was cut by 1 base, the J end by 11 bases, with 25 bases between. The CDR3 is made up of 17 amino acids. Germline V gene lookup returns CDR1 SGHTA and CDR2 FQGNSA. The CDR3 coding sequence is TGTGCCAGCAGCTTAGGGGGCGGCAGTTGGGGGCGAGGCGAGCAGTATTTT. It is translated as CASSLGGGSWGRGEQYF.

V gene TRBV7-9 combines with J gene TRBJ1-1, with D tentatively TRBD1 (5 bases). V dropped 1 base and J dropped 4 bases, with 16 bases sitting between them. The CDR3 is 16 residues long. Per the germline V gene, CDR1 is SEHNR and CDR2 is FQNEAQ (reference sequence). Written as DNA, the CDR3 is TGTGCCAGCAGCTTAGTGGGCTGGGGCGCAGGCACTGAAGCTTTCTTT. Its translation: CASSLVGWGAGTEAFF.

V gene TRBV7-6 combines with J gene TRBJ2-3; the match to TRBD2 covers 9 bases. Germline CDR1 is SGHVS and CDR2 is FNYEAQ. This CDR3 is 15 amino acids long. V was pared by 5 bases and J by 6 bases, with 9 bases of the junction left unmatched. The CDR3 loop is CASSPSSGRSDTQYF. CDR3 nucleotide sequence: TGTGCCAGCAGCCCAAGTAGCGGGAGAAGCGATACGCAGTATTTT.

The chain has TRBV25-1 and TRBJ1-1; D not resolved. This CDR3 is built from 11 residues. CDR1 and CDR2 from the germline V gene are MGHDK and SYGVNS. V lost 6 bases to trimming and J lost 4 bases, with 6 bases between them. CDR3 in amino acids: CASRGGTEAFF. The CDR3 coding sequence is TGTGCCAGCAGGGGAGGCACTGAAGCTTTCTTT.

The CDR3 loop reads CASSGTGTAYGYTF. CDR3 in DNA: TGTGCCAGCAGTGGAACCGGGACAGCATATGGCTACACCTTC. The chain couples TRBV27 to TRBJ1-2; 7 positions match TRBD1. The germline V gene encodes CDR1 MNHEY and CDR2 SMNVEV (reference sequence). This CDR3 has 14 residues. J was trimmed by 5 bases and V by 5 bases; bases with no gene match: 8.

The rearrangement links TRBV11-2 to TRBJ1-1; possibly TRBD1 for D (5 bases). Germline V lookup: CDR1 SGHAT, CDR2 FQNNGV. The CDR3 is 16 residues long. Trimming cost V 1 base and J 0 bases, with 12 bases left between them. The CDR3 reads CASSLALPGLNTEAFF. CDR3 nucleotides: TGTGCCAGCAGCTTAGCTCTCCCAGGGTTGAACACTGAAGCTTTCTTT.

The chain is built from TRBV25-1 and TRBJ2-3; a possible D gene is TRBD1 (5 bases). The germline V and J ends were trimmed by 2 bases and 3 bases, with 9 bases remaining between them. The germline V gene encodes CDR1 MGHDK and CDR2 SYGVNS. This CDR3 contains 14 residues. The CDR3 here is CASSEPGPTDTQYF. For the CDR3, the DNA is TGTGCCAGCAGTGAACCAGGGCCGACAGATACGCAGTATTTT.

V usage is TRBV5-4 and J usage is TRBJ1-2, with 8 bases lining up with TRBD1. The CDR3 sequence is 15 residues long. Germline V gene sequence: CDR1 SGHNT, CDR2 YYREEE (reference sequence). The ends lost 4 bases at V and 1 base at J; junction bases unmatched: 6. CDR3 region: CASSGKTGVNYGYTF. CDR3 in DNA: TGTGCCAGCAGCGGAAAGACAGGGGTTAACTATGGCTACACCTTC.